A single sample is the source of the 32 T cell receptor beta chains below, sequenced in a study of memory CD4+ T cells and cytomegalovirus serostatus. Some clones are missing from TCRdb's copy, which holds only in-frame ones; the method was immunoSEQ multiplex PCR. The data show around 60,000 clones, with approximately 78% seen just once and more than 0.8% held by the top ten. Single viable CD3+CD4+CD8-CD45RO+ cells were sorted as the memory CD4+ T cells. Input material: memory CD4+ T cells from blood. These receptors were taken from an adult in good health and CMV-seronegative.

The CDR3 protein is CAWRHLDREYGYTF. The CDR3 bases are TGTGCCTGGAGGCACCTTGACAGGGAATATGGCTACACCTTC. The chain recombines TRBV30 with TRBJ1-2, with 7 nucleotides matching TRBD1. J was trimmed by 5 bases and V by 3 bases; bases with no gene match: 9. The germline V gene encodes CDR1 GTSNPN and CDR2 SVGIG (reference sequence). CDR3 size: 14 residues.

V usage is TRBV30 and J usage is TRBJ1-4; possible D gene TRBD1, 5 bases. Between the trimmed V and J ends, which lost 3 bases and 7 bases, there was a span of 9 bases. The CDR3 is 12 amino acids. Germline CDR1 and CDR2: GTSNPN and SVGIG (reference sequence). As DNA, the CDR3 is TGTGCCTGGAGCCAGGGAGGTGAAAAACTGTTTTTT. It yields the protein CAWSQGGEKLFF.

The rearrangement links TRBV7-3 to TRBJ2-1; 7 nucleotides line up with TRBD1. The CDR3 contains 14 residues. After removal of 3 bases from V and 6 bases from J, the junction contained 5 bases not matched to a gene. The germline V gene encodes CDR1 SGHTA and CDR2 FQGTGA. Written as DNA, the CDR3 is TGTGCCAGCAGCTTGGGGACAGCCCCCAATGAGCAGTTCTTC. Translating gives CASSLGTAPNEQFF.

V gene TRBV4-1 combines with J gene TRBJ2-4; 9 bases are shared with TRBD1. Looked up from germline, CDR1 is MGHRA and CDR2 is YSYEKL. CDR3 size: 15 residues. With 2 bases clipped from V and 3 bases from J, the junction kept 2 bases outside the gene matches. DNA for the CDR3: TGCGCCAGCAGCCAAAACAGGGGGCGCAAAAACATTCAGTACTTC. Translated: CASSQNRGRKNIQYF.

The V gene is TRBV5-1, the J gene TRBJ2-1; 9 nucleotides align to TRBD2. Per germline, CDR1 SGHRS and CDR2 YFSETQ. This CDR3 has 16 amino acids. J was trimmed by 2 bases and V by 4 bases; bases with no gene match: 7. CDR3 sequence (DNA): TGCGCCAGCAGCCCCTCTAGCGGGATGGCCTACAATGAGCAGTTCTTC. It translates to CASSPSSGMAYNEQFF.

V and J are TRBV28 and TRBJ1-1; unclear D gene. This CDR3 comprises 14 residues. Germline V gene sequence: CDR1 MDHEN, CDR2 SYDVKM. V was cut by 4 bases and J by 1 base, with 10 bases left in between. For the CDR3, the DNA is TGTGCCAGCAGTTCCCCGGCGGGGAACACTGAAGCTTTCTTT. Translating gives CASSSPAGNTEAFF.

V and J are TRBV7-2 and TRBJ2-1, with 10 bases aligning to TRBD2. CDR3 size: 17 residues. J lost 7 bases, V lost 5 bases, and 14 bases had no gene match. The germline gives CDR1 SGHTA, CDR2 FQGNSA. The CDR3 DNA follows: TGTGCCAGCAGCCAACAGGGGACTAGCGCCCTGGGGAATGAGCAGTTCTTC. This sequence encodes CASSQQGTSALGNEQFF.

The chain has TRBV7-6 and TRBJ2-2; 12 bases align to TRBD2. V lost 1 base and J lost 6; bases outside the gene matches: 3. The germline CDR1 and CDR2 sequences are SGHVS and FNYEAQ. CDR3 length: 16 amino acids. The CDR3 region is CASSLEPSGGAGELFF. DNA for the CDR3: TGTGCCAGCAGCTTAGAGCCTAGCGGGGGGGCCGGGGAGCTGTTTTTT.

The CDR3 DNA is TGTGCCAGCAGCCCGACGAGAGGGGGCCCGAACACTGAAGCTTTCTTT. Translated: CASSPTRGGPNTEAFF. The genes are TRBV28 and TRBJ1-1; 7 positions match TRBD1. CDR3 size: 16 residues. From germline, CDR1 is MDHEN and CDR2 SYDVKM. The V segment lost 6 bases and the J segment 1 base; nucleotides outside the gene matches: 11.

The CDR3 region is CASSDRGGSGNTIYF. CDR3 nucleotides: TGTGCCAGCAGTGATAGGGGGGGCTCTGGAAACACCATATATTTT. This chain uses TRBV2 with TRBJ1-3; tentative D call: TRBD1 (6 bases). Trimming cost V 3 bases and J 0 bases, with 9 bases left between them. The CDR3 covers 15 residues. Germline V lookup: CDR1 SNHLY, CDR2 FYNNEI.

This sequence joins TRBV11-2 and TRBJ2-6; TRBD1 matches 7 bases. CDR3 length: 15 residues. V dropped 5 bases and J dropped 3; count of bases not matched to a gene: 4. Germline assignment: CDR1 SGHAT and CDR2 FQNNGV. This CDR3 is CASSRRQGGANVLTF. CDR3 DNA: TGTGCCAGCAGCCGCAGACAGGGTGGGGCCAACGTCCTGACTTTC.

As DNA, the CDR3 is TGTGCCTGGGGGGGGCAGTCGAGCAATCAGCCCCAGCATTTT. Its protein is CAWGGQSSNQPQHF. The rearrangement uses TRBV30 and TRBJ1-5, with D perhaps TRBD1 (6 bases). Trimming shortened V by 5 bases and J by 1 base, and 12 bases separated the two germline ends. Germline CDR1 and CDR2: GTSNPN and SVGIG (reference sequence). There are 14 residues in the CDR3.

The genes are TRBV28 and TRBJ2-7; D gene ambiguous. The ends were cut back, 4 bases at V and 1 base at J, with 17 bases in the middle. The length of the CDR3 is 16 residues. Germline loops: CDR1 MDHEN, CDR2 SYDVKM. The CDR3 reads CASSWSVESVSYEQYF. CDR3 in DNA: TGTGCCAGCAGTTGGAGTGTCGAGAGCGTATCCTACGAGCAGTACTTC.

This chain uses TRBV5-1 with TRBJ1-4, with 7 nucleotides matching TRBD1. Germline-derived CDR1 and CDR2 are SGHRS and YFSETQ. The CDR3 loop spans 16 amino acids. V lost 1 base and J lost 3; bases outside the gene matches: 6. Written as DNA, the CDR3 is TGCGCCAGCAGCTTGAACGTGGGACAGCCTAATGAAAAACTGTTTTTT. Translated, it gives CASSLNVGQPNEKLFF.

The chain is built from TRBV6-1 and TRBJ2-3, with D possibly TRBD2 on 6 matching bases. This CDR3 has 18 amino acids. Deletions cut 4 bases from V and 10 bases from J, with 30 bases between. In germline, CDR1 is MNHNS, CDR2 SASEGT. The CDR3 DNA sequence: TGTGCCAGCAGTGTGACTAGTGGGGGACGCCCCGTCGGTTTGGCGCAGTATTTT. Encoded protein: CASSVTSGGRPVGLAQYF.

CDR3 sequence (DNA): TGTGCCAGCAGTGAAGGATCGGAATACGAGCAGTACTTC. As protein: CASSEGSEYEQYF. The chain links TRBV2 to TRBJ2-7, with D hard to call. The CDR3 covers 13 residues. Germline V lookup: CDR1 SNHLY, CDR2 FYNNEI. Deletions cut 1 base from V and 4 bases from J, with 8 bases between.

This clone was detected once. Different DNA sequences within this sample yield the same CDR3. The V and J genes are TRBV7-9 and TRBJ2-7; D call uncertain. The CDR3 totals 13 residues. V shed 1 base and J shed 2 bases, with 6 bases lying between them. Germline assignment: CDR1 SEHNR and CDR2 FQNEAQ (reference sequence). The CDR3 DNA sequence: TGTGCCAGCAGCTTAGACGGTACCTACGAGCAGTACTTC. Translating it yields CASSLDGTYEQYF.

The rearrangement uses TRBV28 and TRBJ2-7, with TRBD2 identical over 8 bases. The germline gives CDR1 MDHEN, CDR2 SYDVKM. V trimming: 3 bases; J trimming: 2 bases; junction bases outside the gene matches: 9. The CDR3 covers 16 residues. CDR3 protein: CASSFPRGSGTYEQYF. The CDR3 nucleotides are TGTGCCAGCAGTTTCCCTCGAGGTAGCGGGACCTACGAGCAGTACTTC.

The chain combines TRBV6-6 with TRBJ2-7; 11 nucleotides align to TRBD2. After removal of 5 bases from V and 6 bases from J, the junction contained 9 bases not matched to a gene. The germline CDR1 and CDR2 sequences are MNHNY and SVGAGI (reference sequence). The CDR3 sequence is 15 residues long. Here the CDR3 reads CASSRPGTSGGEQYF. The DNA of the CDR3 is TGTGCCAGCAGTCGCCCCGGGACTAGCGGCGGCGAGCAGTACTTC.

The J gene is TRBJ2-2, the V gene TRBV27; a possible D gene is TRBD1 (6 bases). Germline V lookup: CDR1 MNHEY, CDR2 SMNVEV (reference sequence). The CDR3 covers 15 residues. V was cut by 8 bases and J by 1 base, with 14 bases left in between. In nucleotides, the CDR3 is TGTGCCAGCGGGGGCGCCAGAGGGAACACCGGGGAGCTGTTTTTT. Translating gives CASGGARGNTGELFF.

The V gene is TRBV7-9, the J gene TRBJ2-5; D might be TRBD2 (5 bases). With 4 bases removed from V and 11 bases from J, the gap between germline ends came to 11 bases. The germline CDR1 and CDR2 sequences are SEHNR and FQNEAQ (reference sequence). The CDR3 sequence is 11 residues long. This CDR3 is CASSSRGIQYF. The CDR3 nucleotides are TGTGCCAGCAGCTCTCGGGGTATTCAGTACTTC.

This clone was observed a handful of times. V is TRBV7-2 and J is TRBJ1-4, with D possibly TRBD1 on 6 matching bases. The CDR3 consists of 15 residues. Germline V gene lookup returns CDR1 SGHTA and CDR2 FQGNSA. Trimming took off 1 base at V and 10 bases at J, with 16 bases between the two ends. The CDR3 coding sequence is TGTGCCAGCAGCTTAGGGGGGCCCCGTGCGGGAAAACTGTTTTTT. This gives the protein CASSLGGPRAGKLFF.

This chain joins TRBV18 and TRBJ2-2; TRBD2 matches 7 bases. Trimming removed 6 bases from V and 2 bases from J; junction bases left unmatched: 12. The length of the CDR3 is 17 residues. The germline V gene encodes CDR1 KGHSH and CDR2 LQKENI. The CDR3 sequence is CASSMRELNQNTGELFF. In DNA, the CDR3 is TGTGCCAGCTCCATGCGGGAGTTAAACCAAAACACCGGGGAGCTGTTTTTT.

The chain combines TRBV9 with TRBJ1-1; D is undetermined. Trimming cost V 0 bases and J 1 base, with 4 bases left between them. CDR1 and CDR2 (germline): SGDLS, YYNGEE. The CDR3 has 13 amino acids. The CDR3 nucleotides read TGTGCCAGCAGCGTAGGGGCGAACACTGAAGCTTTCTTT. Protein sequence: CASSVGANTEAFF.

The chain links TRBV28 to TRBJ2-7; no firm D call. The V gene lost 11 bases and the J gene lost 0 bases, with 11 bases spanning the gap. Germline V gene data show CDR1 as MDHEN and CDR2 as SYDVKM. The CDR3 length is 12 residues. The CDR3 region is CASGRTSYEQYF. In nucleotides, the CDR3 is TGTGCCTCCGGCAGGACCTCCTACGAGCAGTACTTC.

The rearrangement joins TRBV27 to TRBJ2-7; TRBD2 matches 7 bases. The CDR3 is 15 amino acids. V lost 4 bases and J lost 3; bases outside the gene matches: 9. The germline gives CDR1 MNHEY, CDR2 SMNVEV (reference sequence). The CDR3 DNA reads as TGTGCCAGCAGTTCTTGGCGGGGGATTAGCTACGAGCAGTACTTC. Protein product: CASSSWRGISYEQYF.

This rearrangement joins TRBV6-1 to TRBJ1-6; D is possibly TRBD1 (5 bases). The V end lost 2 bases, the J end lost 6 bases, and 14 bases lay between the germline ends. CDR3 length: 16 amino acids. Germline CDR1 and CDR2: MNHNS and SASEGT. The CDR3 nucleotides are TGTGCCAGCAGTGAAACCGGGGGTGGGGGTAATTCACCCCTCCACTTT. Translating gives CASSETGGGGNSPLHF.

V is TRBV29-1 and J is TRBJ2-3; TRBD2 matches at 11 bases. This CDR3 region has 13 residues. J lost 6 bases, V lost 5 bases, and 4 bases had no gene match. Germline loops: CDR1 SQVTM, CDR2 ANQGSEA. The CDR3 coding sequence is TGCAGCGTTTTAGCGGGGGGGAGGGATACGCAGTATTTT. Protein sequence: CSVLAGGRDTQYF.

The chain joins TRBV6-6 to TRBJ2-4; D perhaps matches TRBD2 (6 bases). This CDR3 is built from 13 residues. The germline gives CDR1 MNHNY, CDR2 SVGAGI (reference sequence). Trimming took 10 bases from V and 0 from J, leaving 10 bases between them. The CDR3 DNA reads as TGTGCCACCCTGGAGGGAGCCAAAAACATTCAGTACTTC. It yields the protein CATLEGAKNIQYF.

V and J are TRBV6-1 and TRBJ1-5; TRBD1 agrees at 7 bases. The V gene's germline CDR1 is MNHNS and CDR2 SASEGT. V gave up 3 bases and J gave up 4 bases; unmatched junction bases: 9. This CDR3 has 16 residues. Written as DNA, the CDR3 is TGTGCCAGCAGTGAGGGCAGGGGGGGGCCAAATCAGCCCCAGCATTTT. This encodes CASSEGRGGPNQPQHF.

J is TRBJ1-1 and V is TRBV18, with D tentatively TRBD1 (5 bases). CDR1 is KGHSH and CDR2 is LQKENI in the germline V gene. Trimming removed 3 bases from V and 5 bases from J, with 16 bases in between. This CDR3 has 15 amino acids. CDR3 sequence reads: CASSPPGRGWTEAFF. CDR3 DNA: TGTGCCAGCTCACCCCCCGGGAGGGGTTGGACTGAAGCTTTCTTT.

The chain uses TRBV6-5 and TRBJ1-1; no firm D call. V was clipped by 0 bases and J by 4 bases, with 12 bases between them. Germline V gives CDR1 MNHEY, CDR2 SVGAGI. The CDR3 spans 15 residues. The CDR3 DNA sequence: TGTGCCAGCAGTTACTCGAAACGGGGAGGCACTGAAGCTTTCTTT. Translated: CASSYSKRGGTEAFF.